This TCR beta chain originates from a study of T cells in localized non-small cell lung cancer. The repertoire was sequenced with immunoSEQ multiplex PCR; TCRdb's copy has only in-frame clones and lacks some. The repertoire consists of fewer than 25,000 clones, with 85% to 90% occurring once and the leading ten covering roughly 6%. The junction had 14 bases not matched to a gene; V was cut back by 0 bases and J by 6 bases. CDR1 and CDR2 (germline): WSHSY, SAAADI. The length of the CDR3 is 19 residues. This sequence joins TRBV10-2 and TRBJ2-1; TRBD2 aligns across 10 bases. The clonotype originates from a man aged 40 to 70 with stage II lung adenocarcinoma. Material: PBMCs, obtained before any cancer treatment. The CDR3 bases are TGCGCCAGCAGTGAGTCCCTGACTAGCGGGCTTAGGCGGGGCAATGAGCAGTTCTTC. As protein: CASSESLTSGLRRGNEQFF.